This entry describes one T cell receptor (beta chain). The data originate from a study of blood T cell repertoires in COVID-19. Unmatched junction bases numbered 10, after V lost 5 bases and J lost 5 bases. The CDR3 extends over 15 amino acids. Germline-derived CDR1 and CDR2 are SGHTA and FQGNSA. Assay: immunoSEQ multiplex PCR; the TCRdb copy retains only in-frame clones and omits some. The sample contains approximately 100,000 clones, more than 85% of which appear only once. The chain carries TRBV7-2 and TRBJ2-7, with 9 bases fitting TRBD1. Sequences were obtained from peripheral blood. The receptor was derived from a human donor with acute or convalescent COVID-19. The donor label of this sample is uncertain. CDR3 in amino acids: CASSPSGTGYHEQYF. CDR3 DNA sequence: TGTGCCAGCAGCCCGTCCGGGACAGGGTACCACGAGCAGTACTTC.